The entry below gives a single T cell receptor (beta chain) sequence along with its context. This sample was included in a study of blood T cell repertoires in COVID-19. Across the study: The analysed material was cDNA or gDNA that came from T cells, B-cell-depleted T cells, or PBMCs.

In the study's own analysis: Cell counts per sample came from amplifying reference gene primers. Assay: immunoSEQ multiplex PCR; the TCRdb copy retains only in-frame clones and omits some. The V and J calls and clone size are taken from that table; D and trimming were inferred from the DNA. This sample has over 85,000 clones; approximately 80% occur once, and the top ten carry about 2%. The CDR3 is 15 residues long. Germline V lookup: CDR1 SGDLS, CDR2 YYNGEE. Trimming left V 0 bases short and J 6 bases short, with 12 bases between. This clonotype was sampled from a woman between 65 and 79 years old with acute or convalescent COVID-19. This chain links TRBV9 with TRBJ1-4; possible D gene TRBD1, 6 bases. The material sequenced was peripheral blood. Here the CDR3 DNA reads TGTGCCAGCAGCGTAGACGGGGGGCGTGATGAAAAACTGTTTTTT. Amino acid sequence: CASSVDGGRDEKLFF.